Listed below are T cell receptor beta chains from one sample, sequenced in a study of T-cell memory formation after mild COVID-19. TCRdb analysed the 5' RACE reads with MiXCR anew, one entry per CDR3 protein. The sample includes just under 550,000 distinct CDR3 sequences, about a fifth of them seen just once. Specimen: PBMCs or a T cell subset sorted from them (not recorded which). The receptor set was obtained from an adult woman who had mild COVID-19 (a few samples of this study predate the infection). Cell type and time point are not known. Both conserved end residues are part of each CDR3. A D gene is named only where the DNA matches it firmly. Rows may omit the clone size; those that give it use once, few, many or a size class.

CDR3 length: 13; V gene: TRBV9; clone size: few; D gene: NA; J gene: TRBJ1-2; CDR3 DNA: TGTGCCAGCAGCGGGGGACACATCTATGGCTACACCTTC; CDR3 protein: CASSGGHIYGYTF
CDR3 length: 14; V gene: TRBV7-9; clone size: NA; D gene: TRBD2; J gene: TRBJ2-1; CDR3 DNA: TGTGCCAGCAGCTTAGCCCCGACTAGCGGACAGCAGTTCTTC; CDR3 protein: CASSLAPTSGQQFF
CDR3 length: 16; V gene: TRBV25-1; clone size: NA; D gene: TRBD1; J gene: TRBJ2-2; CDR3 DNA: TGTGCCAGCAGGACCTCCGGGACAGGGAACACCGGGGAGCTGTTTTTT; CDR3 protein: CASRTSGTGNTGELFF
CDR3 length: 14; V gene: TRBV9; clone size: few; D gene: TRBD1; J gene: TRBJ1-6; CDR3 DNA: TGTGCCAGCAGTCGGGACAGGGCTTATTCACCCCTCCACTTT; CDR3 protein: CASSRDRAYSPLHF
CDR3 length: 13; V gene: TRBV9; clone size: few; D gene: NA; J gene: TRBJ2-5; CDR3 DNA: TGTGCCAGCAATTGGAAGGGGGAAGAGACCCAGTACTTC; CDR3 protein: CASNWKGEETQYF
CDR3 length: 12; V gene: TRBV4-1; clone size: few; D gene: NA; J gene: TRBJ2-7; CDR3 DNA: TGCGCCAGCAGCCAAGACTCCGCCGAGCAGTACTTC; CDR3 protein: CASSQDSAEQYF
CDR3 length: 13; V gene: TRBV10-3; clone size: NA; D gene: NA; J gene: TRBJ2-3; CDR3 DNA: TGTGCCATCAGTGAGGCAGCACAGGATACGCAGTATTTT; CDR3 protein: CAISEAAQDTQYF
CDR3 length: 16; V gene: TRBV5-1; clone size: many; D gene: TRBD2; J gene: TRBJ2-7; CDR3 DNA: TGCGCCAGCAGCGGCTTAGCGGGGCTTAGCTCCTACGAGCAGTACTTC; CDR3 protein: CASSGLAGLSSYEQYF
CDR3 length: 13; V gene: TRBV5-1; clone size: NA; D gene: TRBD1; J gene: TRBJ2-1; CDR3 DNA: TGCGCCAGCAGGCCAGGGGGCGGTCTTGAGCAGTTCTTC; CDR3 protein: CASRPGGGLEQFF
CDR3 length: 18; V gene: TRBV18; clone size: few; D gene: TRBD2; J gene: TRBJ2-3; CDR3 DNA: TGTGCCAGCTCACCGGTTATAAGCGGGGGGACCAGCACAGATACGCAGTATTTT; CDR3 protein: CASSPVISGGTSTDTQYF
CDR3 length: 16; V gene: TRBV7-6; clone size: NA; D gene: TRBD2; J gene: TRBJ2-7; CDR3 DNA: TGTGCCAGCAGCTTAGGGTATGAGCGGGAGGACTACGAGCAGTACTTC; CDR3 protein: CASSLGYEREDYEQYF
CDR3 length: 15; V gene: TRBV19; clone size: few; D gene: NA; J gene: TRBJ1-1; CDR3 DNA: TGTGCCAGTATTTCATATGCCGGGAGGGGAAGTGAAGCTTTCTTT; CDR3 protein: CASISYAGRGSEAFF
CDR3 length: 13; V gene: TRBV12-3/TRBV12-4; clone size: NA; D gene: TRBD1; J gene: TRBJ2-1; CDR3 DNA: TGTGCCAGCAGTTGGGACAGATACAATGAGCAGTTCTTC; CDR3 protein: CASSWDRYNEQFF
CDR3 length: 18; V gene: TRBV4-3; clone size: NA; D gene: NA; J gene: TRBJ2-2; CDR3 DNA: TGCGCCAGCAGCCAAGAGCGACCGATACCAGCCCCCACCGGGGAGCTGTTTTTT; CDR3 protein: CASSQERPIPAPTGELFF
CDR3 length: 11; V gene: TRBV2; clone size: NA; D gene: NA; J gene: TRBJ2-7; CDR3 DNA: TGTGCCAGCAAAATCTCCTACGAGCAGTACTTC; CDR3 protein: CASKISYEQYF
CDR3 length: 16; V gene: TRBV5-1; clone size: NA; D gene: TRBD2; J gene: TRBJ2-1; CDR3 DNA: TGCGCCAGCAGCTTGGCCTGGGGGACTAGCGGCAATGAGCAGTTCTTC; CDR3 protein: CASSLAWGTSGNEQFF
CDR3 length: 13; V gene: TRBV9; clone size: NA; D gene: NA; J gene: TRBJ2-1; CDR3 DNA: TGTGCCAGCAGCGTAGCCACAAACAATGAGCAGTTCTTC; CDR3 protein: CASSVATNNEQFF
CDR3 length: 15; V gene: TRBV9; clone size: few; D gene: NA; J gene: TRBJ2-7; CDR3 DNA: TGTGCCAGCAGCGTAGGAGCGGGTAACTCCTACGAGCAGTACTTC; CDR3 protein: CASSVGAGNSYEQYF
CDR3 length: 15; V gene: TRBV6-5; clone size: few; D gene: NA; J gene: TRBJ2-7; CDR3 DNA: TGTGCCAGCACCCGACTAGGAGAGAGGGCCTACGAGCAGTACTTC; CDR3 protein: CASTRLGERAYEQYF
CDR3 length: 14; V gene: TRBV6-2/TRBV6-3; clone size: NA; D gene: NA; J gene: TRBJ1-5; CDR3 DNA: TGTGCCAGCAGTTTCGTTAATAGCAATCAGCCCCAGCATTTT; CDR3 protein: CASSFVNSNQPQHF
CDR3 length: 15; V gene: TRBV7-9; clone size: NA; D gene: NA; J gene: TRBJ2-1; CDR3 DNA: TGTGCCAGCAGCTTAGGAGGGAGCGGGTTGGATGAGCAGTTCTTC; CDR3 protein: CASSLGGSGLDEQFF
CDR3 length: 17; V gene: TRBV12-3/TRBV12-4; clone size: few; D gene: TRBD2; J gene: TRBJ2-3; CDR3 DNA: TGTGCCAGCAGTTTAGGGACTAGCGGGACTAGCACAGATACGCAGTATTTT; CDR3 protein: CASSLGTSGTSTDTQYF
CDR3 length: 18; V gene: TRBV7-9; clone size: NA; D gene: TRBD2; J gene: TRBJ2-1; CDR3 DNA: TGTGCCAGCAGCAAGAGTACTAGCGGGACGGGTAACTACAATGAGCAGTTCTTC; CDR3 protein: CASSKSTSGTGNYNEQFF
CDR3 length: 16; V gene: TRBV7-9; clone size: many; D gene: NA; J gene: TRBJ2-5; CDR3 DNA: TGTGCCAGCAGCCCCCCCCGGGCTCTCGGCGTAGAGACCCAGTACTTC; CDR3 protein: CASSPPRALGVETQYF
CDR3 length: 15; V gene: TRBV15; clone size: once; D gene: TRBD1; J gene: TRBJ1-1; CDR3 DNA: TGTGCCTACCGCTACGGGAGGGACAGGAACACTGAAGCTTTCTTT; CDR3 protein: CAYRYGRDRNTEAFF
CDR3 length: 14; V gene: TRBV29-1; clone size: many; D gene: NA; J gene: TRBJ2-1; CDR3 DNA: TGCAGCGTCCGAAGGGGGACTACTAGTCGCGAGCAGTTCTTC; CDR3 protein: CSVRRGTTSREQFF
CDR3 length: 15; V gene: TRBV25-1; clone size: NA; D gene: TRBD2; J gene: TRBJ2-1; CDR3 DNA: TGTGCCAGCAGTGAACTAGCGGGCCCCGTGAATGAGCAGTTCTTC; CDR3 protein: CASSELAGPVNEQFF
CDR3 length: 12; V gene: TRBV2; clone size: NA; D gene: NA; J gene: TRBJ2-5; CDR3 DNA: TGTGCCAGCAGTGAATGGTCGGAGACCCAGTACTTC; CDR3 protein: CASSEWSETQYF
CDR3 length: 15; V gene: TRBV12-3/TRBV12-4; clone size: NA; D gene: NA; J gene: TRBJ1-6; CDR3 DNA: TGTGCCAGCACCCTACTCCGAGACAGACATTCACCCCTCCACTTT; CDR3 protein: CASTLLRDRHSPLHF
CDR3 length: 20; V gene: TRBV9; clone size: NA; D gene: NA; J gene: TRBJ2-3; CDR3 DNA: TGTGCCAGCAGCGTAGGAAAGGATCAGGGAGGAAAGGTTAGCACAGATACGCAGTATTTT; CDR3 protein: CASSVGKDQGGKVSTDTQYF
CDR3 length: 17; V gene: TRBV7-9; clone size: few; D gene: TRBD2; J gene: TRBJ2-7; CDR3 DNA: TGTGCCAGCAGCGCCCCTGAGCGCGGGGGGTCCTCCTACGAGCAGTACTTC; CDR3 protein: CASSAPERGGSSYEQYF
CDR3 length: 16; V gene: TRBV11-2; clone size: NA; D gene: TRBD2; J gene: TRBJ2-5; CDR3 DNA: TGTGCCAGCAGCGTAACTGCTAGCGGGGGGGCCGAGACCCAGTACTTC; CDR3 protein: CASSVTASGGAETQYF
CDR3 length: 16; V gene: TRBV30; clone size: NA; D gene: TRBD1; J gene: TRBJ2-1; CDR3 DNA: TGTGCCTGGAGTCAAGTCACAGGGGGCAGGTACAATGAGCAGTTCTTC; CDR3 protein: CAWSQVTGGRYNEQFF
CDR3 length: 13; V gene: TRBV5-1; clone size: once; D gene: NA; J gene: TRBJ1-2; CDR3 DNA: TGCGCCAGCAGCCCCGACCTGGTATATGGCTACACCTTC; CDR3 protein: CASSPDLVYGYTF
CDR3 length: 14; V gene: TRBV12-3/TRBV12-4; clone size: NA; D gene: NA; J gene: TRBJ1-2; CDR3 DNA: TGTGCCAGCAGTTTAGTACAGGGTGGGATCGGCTACACCTTC; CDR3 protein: CASSLVQGGIGYTF
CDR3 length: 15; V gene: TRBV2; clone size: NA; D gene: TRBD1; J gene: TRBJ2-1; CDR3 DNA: TGTGCCAGCAGTCAGGACAGGGACGCCTACAATGAGCAGTTCTTC; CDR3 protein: CASSQDRDAYNEQFF
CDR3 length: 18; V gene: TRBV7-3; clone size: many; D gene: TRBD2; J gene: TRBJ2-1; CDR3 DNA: TGTGCCAGCAGCTTAAGAGGGCCGGGGGGAGGCTCCTACAATGAGCAGTTCTTC; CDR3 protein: CASSLRGPGGGSYNEQFF
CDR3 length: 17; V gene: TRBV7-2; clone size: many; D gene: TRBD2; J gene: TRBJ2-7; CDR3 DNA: TGTGCCAGCAGCCCCACTTACTCTCCGGGACTACTTTACGAGCAGTACTTC; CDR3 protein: CASSPTYSPGLLYEQYF
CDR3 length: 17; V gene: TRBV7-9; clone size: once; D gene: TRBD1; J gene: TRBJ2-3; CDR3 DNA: TGTGCCAGCAGCTCCCGGTTGGGGGACAGCAGCACAGATACGCAGTATTTT; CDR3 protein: CASSSRLGDSSTDTQYF
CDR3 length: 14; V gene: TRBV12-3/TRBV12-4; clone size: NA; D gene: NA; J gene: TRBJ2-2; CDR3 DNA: TGTGCCAGCAGCCCCCTACTCATGGGCGGGGAGCTGTTTTTT; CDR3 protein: CASSPLLMGGELFF
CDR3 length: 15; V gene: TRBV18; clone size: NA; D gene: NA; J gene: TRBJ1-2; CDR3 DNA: TGTGCCAGCTCACCAGGTAGCGGGACCTCCTATGGCTACACCTTC; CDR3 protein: CASSPGSGTSYGYTF
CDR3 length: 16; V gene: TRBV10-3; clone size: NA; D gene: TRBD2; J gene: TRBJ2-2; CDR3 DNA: TGTGCCACCCCCTACGGGGGGATACTAGTCACCGGGGAGCTGTTTTTT; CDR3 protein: CATPYGGILVTGELFF
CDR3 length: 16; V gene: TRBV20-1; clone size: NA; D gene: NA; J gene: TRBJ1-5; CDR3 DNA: TGCAGTGCTAGAGATGGAAGAGAAGGTGCAAGTCAGCCCCAGCATTTT; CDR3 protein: CSARDGREGASQPQHF
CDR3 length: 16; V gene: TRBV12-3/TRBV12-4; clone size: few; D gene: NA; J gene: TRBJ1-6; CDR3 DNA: TGTGCCAGCAGTTTCCGCCCACTGGGTGGGAATTCACCCCTCCACTTT; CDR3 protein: CASSFRPLGGNSPLHF